This passage covers 18 T cell receptor beta chains from one sample sequenced in a study of blood T cell repertoires in COVID-19. Produced via immunoSEQ multiplex PCR; TCRdb's table is partial and in-frame only. The sample contains about 380,000 clones, 85% of which appear only once. The sample taken for sequencing was peripheral blood. All receptors derive from a woman aged 18-30 years with acute or convalescent COVID-19.

The J gene is TRBJ2-5, the V gene TRBV2; D remains ambiguous. Per germline, CDR1 SNHLY and CDR2 FYNNEI. This CDR3 has 11 amino acids. The V gene lost 8 bases and the J gene lost 5 bases, with 9 bases spanning the gap. The CDR3 DNA reads TGTGCCAGCCGTAATCAGGAGACCCAGTACTTC. Translating gives CASRNQETQYF. The full variable domain, with the rest looked up from reference TRBV2 and TRBJ2-5, is EPEVTQTPSHQVTQMGQEVILRCVPISNHLYFYWYRQILGQKVEFLVSFYNNEISEKSEIFDDQFSVERPDGSNFTLKIRSTKLEDSAMYFCASRNQETQYFGPGTRLLVL.

A single count supports this clone. This chain joins TRBV19 and TRBJ2-1, with 10 nucleotides matching TRBD1. Trimming took 4 bases from V and 7 from J; bases not matched to a gene: 10. This CDR3 comprises 16 residues. The V gene's germline CDR1 is LNHDA and CDR2 SQIVND (reference sequence). The CDR3 loop reads CASSRQGAQSLNEQFF. Written as DNA, the CDR3 is TGTGCCAGTAGTAGACAGGGGGCGCAGTCCCTTAATGAGCAGTTCTTC.

Concerning this clone: Other nucleotide sequences in the sample specify the same CDR3. The chain joins TRBV6-5 to TRBJ2-7; 10 bases are shared with TRBD2. J was trimmed by 2 bases and V by 6 bases; bases with no gene match: 4. There are 14 residues in the CDR3. CDR1 is MNHEY and CDR2 is SVGAGI in the germline V gene. The CDR3 sequence: CASSRLAGPYEQYF. CDR3 sequence (DNA): TGTGCCAGCAGCCGACTAGCGGGTCCCTACGAGCAGTACTTC.

The chain uses TRBV7-2 and TRBJ1-6; possible D gene TRBD1, 6 bases. Germline values: CDR1 SGHTA, CDR2 FQGNSA. CDR3 length: 17 residues. The germline V and J ends were trimmed by 5 bases and 6 bases, with 20 bases remaining between them. The CDR3 DNA reads as TGTGCCAGCAGCGGAACCCGCAGGGGCTACGGTAATTCACCCCTCCACTTT. Protein sequence: CASSGTRRGYGNSPLHF.

The genes are TRBV27 and TRBJ2-1; 9 nucleotides agree with TRBD2. The V gene end was trimmed by 3 bases and the J gene end by 6 bases; junction bases not matched to a gene: 3. The CDR3 covers 14 residues. CDR1 and CDR2 from the germline V gene are MNHEY and SMNVEV (reference sequence). The CDR3 reads CASSFGAGGNEQFF. The CDR3 DNA reads as TGTGCCAGCAGTTTCGGAGCGGGGGGCAATGAGCAGTTCTTC.

The chain joins TRBV5-5 to TRBJ1-5; 8 bases are a match to TRBD1. Germline assignment: CDR1 SGHKS and CDR2 YYEKEE (reference sequence). The J segment lost 7 bases and the V segment lost 0 bases, leaving 6 bases of the junction unmatched. CDR3 length: 15 amino acids. CDR3 bases: TGTGCCAGCAGCTTGGATGCGACAGGGGTCCAGCCCCAGCATTTT. Translation: CASSLDATGVQPQHF.

The V call is TRBV6-5, the J call TRBJ1-2; D gene unclear. This CDR3 contains 13 residues. Germline assignment: CDR1 MNHEY and CDR2 SVGAGI. Trimming stripped 11 bases from V and 2 bases from J, with 15 bases between. CDR3 sequence (DNA): TGTGCCGGGAGAGAGGAGGGAAACTATGGCTACACCTTC. This codes for CAGREEGNYGYTF.

This chain joins TRBV19 and TRBJ2-5, with 7 nucleotides matching TRBD2. Germline CDR1 and CDR2: LNHDA and SQIVND (reference sequence). The CDR3 has 13 amino acids. V was pared by 3 bases and J by 4 bases, with 2 bases of the junction left unmatched. The CDR3 loop is CASSMGRGETQYF. In DNA form, the CDR3 reads TGTGCCAGTAGTATGGGGAGGGGAGAGACCCAGTACTTC.

The V and J genes are TRBV10-3 and TRBJ1-6; TRBD1 matches at 8 bases. The V gene's germline CDR1 is ENHRY and CDR2 SYGVKD. This CDR3 contains 16 residues. Trimming cost V 4 bases and J 8 bases; bases outside gene matches: 10. The CDR3 spells CAISGPPGQADSPLHF. The CDR3 DNA follows: TGTGCCATCAGTGGTCCACCGGGACAGGCAGATTCACCCCTCCACTTT.

The chain couples TRBV2 to TRBJ2-2; 7 nucleotides line up with TRBD1. CDR3 size: 15 residues. The germline V gene has CDR1 SNHLY and CDR2 FYNNEI. V shed 7 bases, J shed 3 bases, and the junction held 8 bases outside the gene matches. The CDR3 coding sequence is TGTGCCAGCAAAGGGCAGGGGGTGTACACCGGGGAGCTGTTTTTT. Residues: CASKGQGVYTGELFF. The entire variable domain, with the rest obtained from reference TRBV2 and TRBJ2-2, is as follows: EPEVTQTPSHQVTQMGQEVILRCVPISNHLYFYWYRQILGQKVEFLVSFYNNEISEKSEIFDDQFSVERPDGSNFTLKIRSTKLEDSAMYFCASKGQGVYTGELFFGEGSRLTVL.

V and J are TRBV2 and TRBJ1-5, with 9 bases aligning to TRBD1. The CDR3 totals 14 residues. After removal of 4 bases from V and 6 bases from J, the junction contained 4 bases not matched to a gene. The germline CDR1 and CDR2 sequences are SNHLY and FYNNEI. CDR3 region: CASSGTGGTQPQHF. CDR3 DNA: TGTGCCAGCAGTGGCACAGGGGGCACTCAGCCCCAGCATTTT.

The V call is TRBV5-8, the J call TRBJ1-5; 12 bases align to TRBD1. This CDR3 spans 19 amino acids. Germline assignment: CDR1 SGHTS and CDR2 YDEGEE. The J segment lost 2 bases and the V segment lost 2 bases, leaving 11 bases of the junction unmatched. Here the CDR3 DNA reads TGTGCCAGCAGCTTATACCGGGGACAGGGGGCGAAGGGCAATCAGCCCCAGCATTTT. Encoded protein: CASSLYRGQGAKGNQPQHF.

V and J are TRBV3-1 (or the pseudogene TRBV3-2) and TRBJ1-1; 7 bases agree with TRBD1. Trimming cost V 4 bases and J 11 bases; bases outside gene matches: 10. The CDR3 contains 13 residues. The germline gives CDR1 LGHDT, CDR2 YNNKEL (reference sequence). CDR3: CASSPRMTGSAFF. CDR3 DNA: TGTGCCAGCAGCCCGAGAATGACAGGGAGCGCTTTCTTT.

The chain joins TRBV9 to TRBJ2-1; the match to TRBD2 covers 10 bases. The CDR3 runs to 18 residues. Germline CDR1 and CDR2: SGDLS and YYNGEE. V lost 0 bases and J lost 4; bases outside the gene matches: 10. This chain's CDR3 is CASSVGGGLASPYNEQFF. The CDR3 DNA sequence: TGTGCCAGCAGCGTAGGTGGGGGACTAGCGTCCCCTTACAATGAGCAGTTCTTC.

With respect to this clone: The same CDR3 arises from other DNA sequences in this sample as well. The chain carries TRBV5-1 and TRBJ2-2, with 8 bases identical to TRBD2. Germline V gene data show CDR1 as SGHRS and CDR2 as YFSETQ. The J segment lost 7 bases and the V segment lost 3 bases, leaving 5 bases of the junction unmatched. The CDR3 is 14 amino acids. CDR3 loop: CASSSGLVGGELFF. The CDR3 region has the DNA TGCGCCAGCAGCTCGGGACTAGTTGGCGGGGAGCTGTTTTTT.

On this clone: The sample holds other DNA sequences that translate to the same CDR3. This chain uses TRBV19 with TRBJ1-3; 7 positions agree with TRBD1. Germline V gene data show CDR1 as LNHDA and CDR2 as SQIVND (reference sequence). With V trimmed by 8 bases and J by 1 base, 2 bases remained unmatched. The CDR3 consists of 13 residues. The chain's CDR3 is CASRGQSGNTIYF. The CDR3 bases are TGTGCCAGTCGGGGACAGTCTGGAAACACCATATATTTT.

The genes are TRBV10-3 and TRBJ1-1; TRBD1 agrees at 8 bases. The junction had 3 bases not matched to a gene; V was cut back by 5 bases and J by 1 base. Germline V lookup: CDR1 ENHRY, CDR2 SYGVKD. The CDR3 is made up of 14 amino acids. The CDR3 sequence is CAISRTGQNTEAFF. DNA of the CDR3: TGTGCCATCAGTCGGACAGGGCAGAACACTGAAGCTTTCTTT.

V gene TRBV5-1 combines with J gene TRBJ1-4, with D hard to call. CDR3 size: 15 residues. Trimming shortened V by 0 bases and J by 7 bases, and 13 bases separated the two germline ends. The germline CDR1 and CDR2 sequences are SGHRS and YFSETQ. Written as DNA, the CDR3 is TGCGCCAGCAGCTTGGCGGCCGGGTTAGGTGAAAAACTGTTTTTT. This sequence encodes CASSLAAGLGEKLFF.